This TCR beta chain stems from a study of cytomegalovirus exposure and HLA in healthy donors. 13 Jbeta primers and 60 Vbeta primers were used for the PCR. Some clones are missing from TCRdb's copy, which holds only in-frame ones; the method was immunoSEQ multiplex PCR. Of 80,000 to 100,000 clones in the sample, about 81% were seen once. Germline V gene data show CDR1 as SGDLS and CDR2 as YYNGEE. The V and J ends lost 2 bases and 1 base, in that order; junction bases with no gene match: 2. This CDR3 region has 15 residues. Sequenced material: PBMCs. This TCR came from a man aged 35-49 years in good health and CMV-seronegative. The chain links TRBV9 to TRBJ1-3; 8 bases are a match to TRBD1. CDR3 nucleotides: TGTGCCAGCAGCGTCAGGACAGGGTCTGGAAACACCATATATTTT. It specifies CASSVRTGSGNTIYF.